The present T cell receptor (beta chain) was sequenced within a study of T-cell memory formation after mild COVID-19. Findings of the study overall: A balance of CD4 and CD8 characterized clones contracting day 15 to 85, whereas later expanders leaned CD4+. Some clones that responded turned up in pre-infection memory, which suggests that cross-reactive memory joined in.

TCRdb used MiXCR to reprocess the 5' RACE reads, holding one entry per CDR3 protein. The data show about 390,000 distinct CDR3 sequences, more than 15% seen once. Per germline, CDR1 LGHNA and CDR2 YSLEER. The CDR3 spans 13 residues. With 0 bases removed from V and 7 bases from J, the gap between germline ends came to 9 bases. This clonotype was observed many times. Its cognate antigen is unknown. The material sequenced was PBMCs or a T cell subset sorted from them (not recorded which). J is TRBJ1-1 and V is TRBV4-3; a possible D gene is TRBD1 (5 bases). The clonotype comes from a man aged 18-30 years who had mild COVID-19 (a few samples of this study predate the infection). Cell type and time point are not known. The CDR3 protein is CASSQDWGGEAFF. In DNA, the CDR3 is TGCGCCAGCAGCCAAGATTGGGGGGGTGAAGCTTTCTTT.